This is a list of T cell receptor beta chains from one sample in a study of cytomegalovirus exposure and HLA in healthy donors. Some clones are missing from TCRdb's copy, which holds only in-frame ones; the method was immunoSEQ multiplex PCR. The sample has some 110,000 clones; 74% are singletons. Sequencing used PBMCs. The origin of the receptors is a man aged 25-40 years in good health and CMV-seropositive. The CDR3 runs from the conserved cysteine through the conserved F or W. The D gene is left open where the match is weak. Expanded clones get a size class; other rows say once, few or many, or leave the size out.

J | D | V | size | CDR3 | DNA
TRBJ1-6 | TRBD1 | TRBV12-5 | - | CASGLQGVNSPLHF | TGTGCTAGTGGTTTACAGGGGGTCAATTCACCCCTCCACTTT
TRBJ2-5 | TRBD2 | TRBV6-5 | few | CASSYIRGGGQETQYF | TGTGCCAGCAGTTACATTCGCGGCGGGGGCCAAGAGACCCAGTACTTC
TRBJ2-3 | - | TRBV5-1 | few | CASSLAVRGDTQYF | TGCGCCAGCAGCTTGGCAGTCAGGGGAGATACGCAGTATTTT
TRBJ2-7 | - | TRBV5-1 | - | CASSARGIAFYEQYF | TGCGCCAGCAGCGCGCGGGGTATCGCTTTCTACGAGCAGTACTTC
TRBJ2-5 | TRBD1 | TRBV5-4 | - | CASSRGQGPQETQYF | TGTGCCAGCAGTCGGGGACAGGGCCCTCAAGAGACCCAGTACTTC
TRBJ1-4 | - | TRBV5-6 | - | CASSLRGINEKLFF | TGTGCCAGCAGCTTGCGAGGGATTAATGAAAAACTGTTTTTT
TRBJ1-5 | TRBD1 | TRBV7-9 | - | CASSLGTAAQPQHF | TGTGCCAGCAGCCTCGGGACAGCCGCCCAGCCCCAGCATTTT
TRBJ1-2 | - | TRBV5-4 | - | CASSLAGVLGYPF | TGTGCCAGCAGCTTGGCCGGGGTATTGGGCTACCCCTTC
TRBJ2-1 | - | TRBV19 | - | CATTGHGEQFF | TGTGCCACCACAGGGCACGGCGAGCAGTTCTTC
TRBJ2-7 | TRBD1 | TRBV6-5 | few | CASSISRQGDEQYF | TGTGCCAGCAGTATCAGCAGACAGGGTGACGAGCAGTACTTC
TRBJ1-1 | - | TRBV21-1 | - | CASRYMNTEAFF | TGTGCCAGCAGGTATATGAACACTGAAGCTTTCTTT
TRBJ1-5 | - | TRBV30 | - | CAWTVAGGNQPQHF | TGTGCCTGGACTGTGGCAGGGGGCAATCAGCCCCAGCATTTT
TRBJ1-5 | - | TRBV4-2 | many | CASSQDPSGNQPQHF | TGTGCCAGCAGCCAAGATCCGTCCGGGAATCAGCCCCAGCATTTT
TRBJ2-5 | TRBD1 | TRBV7-2 | - | CASSLSPPNDRGGETQYF | TGTGCCAGCAGCTTATCCCCCCCAAACGACAGGGGCGGAGAGACCCAGTACTTC
TRBJ1-5 | TRBD1 | TRBV6-5 | - | CASLLQGAQPQHF | TGTGCCAGCCTCTTACAGGGGGCCCAGCCCCAGCATTTT
TRBJ1-2 | - | TRBV7-3 | - | CASSAWEKGVAAGYTF | TGTGCCAGCAGCGCCTGGGAGAAGGGTGTAGCGGCTGGCTACACCTTC
TRBJ2-3 | - | TRBV28 | - | CASREGTDTQYF | TGTGCCAGCAGGGAGGGAACAGATACGCAGTATTTT
TRBJ1-6 | - | TRBV21-1 | once | CASSETPGSNSPLHF | TGTGCCAGCAGCGAAACCCCAGGGTCTAATTCACCCCTCCACTTT
TRBJ2-2 | TRBD2 | TRBV7-2 | - | CASSLDLAAGELFF | TGTGCCAGCAGCTTAGATCTAGCGGCCGGGGAGCTGTTTTTT
TRBJ1-1 | - | TRBV25-1 | - | CASSDMNGHPNTEAFF | TGTGCCAGCAGTGACATGAATGGACATCCGAACACTGAAGCTTTCTTT
TRBJ2-2 | - | TRBV7-7 | - | CASSLNGVTGELFF | TGTGCCAGCAGCTTAAACGGGGTCACCGGGGAGCTGTTTTTT
TRBJ1-1 | - | TRBV19 | - | CASSSGRNTEAFF | TGTGCCAGTAGTTCAGGGCGGAACACTGAAGCTTTCTTT
TRBJ2-2 | - | TRBV28 | - | CASNNRESNTGELFF | TGTGCCAGCAATAACAGGGAATCCAACACCGGGGAGCTGTTTTTT
TRBJ1-2 | - | TRBV10-3 | once | CAISESRGGNYGYTF | TGTGCCATCAGTGAGTCGAGGGGAGGGAACTATGGCTACACCTTC
TRBJ2-7 | - | TRBV10-3 | few | CAIKLMADSYEQYF | TGTGCCATCAAGTTGATGGCGGATTCCTACGAGCAGTACTTC
TRBJ2-1 | TRBD2 | TRBV9 | - | CASSSQRGGLGEQFF | TGTGCCAGCAGCTCTCAGCGGGGGGGCCTAGGTGAGCAGTTCTTC
TRBJ1-2 | TRBD1 | TRBV6-5 | - | CASSPDRDYGYTF | TGTGCCAGCAGTCCGGACAGGGACTATGGCTACACCTTC
TRBJ2-1 | TRBD1 | TRBV9 | - | CASSVSRQGSEQFF | TGTGCCAGCAGCGTATCGAGACAGGGAAGTGAGCAGTTCTTC
TRBJ1-1 | - | TRBV5-1 | - | CASSLEGRGAITEAFF | TGCGCCAGCAGCTTGGAGGGCCGGGGAGCCATCACTGAAGCTTTCTTT
TRBJ2-1 | - | TRBV2 | - | CASSEESGRTWNEQFF | TGTGCCAGCAGTGAAGAGTCAGGGCGGACATGGAATGAGCAGTTCTTC
TRBJ2-5 | TRBD2 | TRBV4-1 | - | CASSQGNSGGETQYF | TGCGCCAGCAGCCAGGGTAATTCGGGGGGAGAGACCCAGTACTTC
TRBJ2-3 | - | TRBV19 | once | CASGQEADTQYF | TGTGCCAGCGGCCAGGAAGCAGATACGCAGTATTTT
TRBJ2-3 | TRBD1 | TRBV6-4 | few | CASSDGTGGDTQYF | TGTGCCAGCAGTGACGGGACAGGGGGCGATACGCAGTATTTT
TRBJ1-2 | TRBD1 | TRBV19 | - | CASSVGGQGRAGYPF | TGTGCCAGTAGTGTCGGAGGACAGGGAAGGGCGGGCTACCCCTTC
TRBJ2-1 | - | TRBV19 | - | CASSITRDSNNEQFF | TGTGCCAGTAGTATAACTCGTGACAGCAACAATGAGCAGTTCTTC
TRBJ1-4 | - | TRBV7-2 | - | CASSLGGGEEKLFF | TGTGCCAGCAGCTTAGGGGGAGGGGAGGAAAAACTGTTTTTT
TRBJ2-5 | - | TRBV7-7 | once | CASSLERQETQYF | TGTGCCAGCAGCTTGGAGCGGCAAGAGACCCAGTACTTC
TRBJ2-3 | TRBD2 | TRBV7-7 | - | CASSFTSGGTDTQYF | TGTGCCAGCAGCTTCACTAGCGGGGGCACAGATACGCAGTATTTT
TRBJ2-2 | - | TRBV4-1 | once | CASSQGPSDTGELFF | TGCGCCAGCAGCCAGGGGCCCTCGGACACCGGGGAGCTGTTTTTT
TRBJ1-2 | - | TRBV9 | - | CASSVSRGPYGYTF | TGTGCCAGCAGCGTCAGCAGGGGACCTTATGGCTACACCTTC
TRBJ1-4 | TRBD1 | TRBV29-1 | few | CSASDRGQEKLFF | TGCAGCGCCTCCGACAGGGGGCAGGAAAAACTGTTTTTT
TRBJ1-5 | - | TRBV1 | once | CTSSHGPADLPLNQPQHF | TGCACCAGCAGCCACGGCCCGGCGGACTTACCACTGAATCAGCCCCAGCATTTT
TRBJ1-3 | TRBD1 | TRBV2 | - | CASTGQLSGNTIYF | TGTGCCAGCACGGGACAGCTCTCTGGAAACACCATATATTTT
TRBJ2-5 | TRBD2 | TRBV7-2 | - | CASSSWGGGGETQYF | TGTGCCAGCAGCTCCTGGGGCGGGGGGGGAGAGACCCAGTACTTC
TRBJ1-1 | TRBD1 | TRBV5-1 | - | CASSTGQGAAEAFF | TGCGCCAGCAGCACGGGACAGGGGGCCGCTGAAGCTTTCTTT
TRBJ1-5 | - | TRBV19 | - | CASSMGGTGQPQHF | TGTGCCAGTAGTATGGGAGGAACGGGTCAGCCCCAGCATTTT
TRBJ2-5 | - | TRBV9 | - | CASSVAPGESETQYF | TGTGCCAGCAGCGTGGCCCCAGGGGAATCAGAGACCCAGTACTTC
TRBJ1-4 | - | TRBV9 | few | CASSPRSATNEKLFF | TGTGCCAGCAGCCCTCGTTCGGCAACTAATGAAAAACTGTTTTTT
TRBJ2-5 | - | TRBV25-1 | - | CASSGKGAAKETQYF | TGTGCCAGCAGCGGAAAAGGGGCAGCCAAAGAGACCCAGTACTTC